This TCR beta chain was obtained from a study of OX40 agonist ivuxolimab in advanced cancers. Study background: In this trial design, patients received ivuxolimab intravenously at 0.01 to 10 mg/kg every 2 weeks. Treatment received earlier with anti-PD-1, anti-PD-L1 or anti-CTLA-4 agents was allowed, and under 50% had some. Study-wide results and caveats: Antigen specificity was not determined for the expanded peripheral T cells.

The CDR3 runs 16 residues. CDR1 WNHNN and CDR2 SYGVQD come from the germline V gene (reference sequence). V shed 7 bases, J shed 10 bases, and the junction held 18 bases outside the gene matches. Assay used: immunoSEQ multiplex PCR; TCRdb lists only in-frame clones, some missing. The sample holds under 140,000 clones; approximately 90% are singletons and the top ten take around 0.26%. As to this clone: Its cognate antigen is unknown.

Here the sequenced sample was CD4+ or CD8+ T cells sorted from blood, taken in a trial of the OX40 agonist ivuxolimab. The chain employs TRBV10-1 and TRBJ1-4; 7 nucleotides agree with TRBD1. This TCR was recovered from an adult with an advanced solid tumor such as melanoma, head and neck, liver or kidney cancer. The CDR3 spells CASTPRLTGPGGKLFF. CDR3 sequence (DNA): TGCGCCAGCACCCCAAGACTGACAGGGCCAGGAGGAAAACTGTTTTTT.